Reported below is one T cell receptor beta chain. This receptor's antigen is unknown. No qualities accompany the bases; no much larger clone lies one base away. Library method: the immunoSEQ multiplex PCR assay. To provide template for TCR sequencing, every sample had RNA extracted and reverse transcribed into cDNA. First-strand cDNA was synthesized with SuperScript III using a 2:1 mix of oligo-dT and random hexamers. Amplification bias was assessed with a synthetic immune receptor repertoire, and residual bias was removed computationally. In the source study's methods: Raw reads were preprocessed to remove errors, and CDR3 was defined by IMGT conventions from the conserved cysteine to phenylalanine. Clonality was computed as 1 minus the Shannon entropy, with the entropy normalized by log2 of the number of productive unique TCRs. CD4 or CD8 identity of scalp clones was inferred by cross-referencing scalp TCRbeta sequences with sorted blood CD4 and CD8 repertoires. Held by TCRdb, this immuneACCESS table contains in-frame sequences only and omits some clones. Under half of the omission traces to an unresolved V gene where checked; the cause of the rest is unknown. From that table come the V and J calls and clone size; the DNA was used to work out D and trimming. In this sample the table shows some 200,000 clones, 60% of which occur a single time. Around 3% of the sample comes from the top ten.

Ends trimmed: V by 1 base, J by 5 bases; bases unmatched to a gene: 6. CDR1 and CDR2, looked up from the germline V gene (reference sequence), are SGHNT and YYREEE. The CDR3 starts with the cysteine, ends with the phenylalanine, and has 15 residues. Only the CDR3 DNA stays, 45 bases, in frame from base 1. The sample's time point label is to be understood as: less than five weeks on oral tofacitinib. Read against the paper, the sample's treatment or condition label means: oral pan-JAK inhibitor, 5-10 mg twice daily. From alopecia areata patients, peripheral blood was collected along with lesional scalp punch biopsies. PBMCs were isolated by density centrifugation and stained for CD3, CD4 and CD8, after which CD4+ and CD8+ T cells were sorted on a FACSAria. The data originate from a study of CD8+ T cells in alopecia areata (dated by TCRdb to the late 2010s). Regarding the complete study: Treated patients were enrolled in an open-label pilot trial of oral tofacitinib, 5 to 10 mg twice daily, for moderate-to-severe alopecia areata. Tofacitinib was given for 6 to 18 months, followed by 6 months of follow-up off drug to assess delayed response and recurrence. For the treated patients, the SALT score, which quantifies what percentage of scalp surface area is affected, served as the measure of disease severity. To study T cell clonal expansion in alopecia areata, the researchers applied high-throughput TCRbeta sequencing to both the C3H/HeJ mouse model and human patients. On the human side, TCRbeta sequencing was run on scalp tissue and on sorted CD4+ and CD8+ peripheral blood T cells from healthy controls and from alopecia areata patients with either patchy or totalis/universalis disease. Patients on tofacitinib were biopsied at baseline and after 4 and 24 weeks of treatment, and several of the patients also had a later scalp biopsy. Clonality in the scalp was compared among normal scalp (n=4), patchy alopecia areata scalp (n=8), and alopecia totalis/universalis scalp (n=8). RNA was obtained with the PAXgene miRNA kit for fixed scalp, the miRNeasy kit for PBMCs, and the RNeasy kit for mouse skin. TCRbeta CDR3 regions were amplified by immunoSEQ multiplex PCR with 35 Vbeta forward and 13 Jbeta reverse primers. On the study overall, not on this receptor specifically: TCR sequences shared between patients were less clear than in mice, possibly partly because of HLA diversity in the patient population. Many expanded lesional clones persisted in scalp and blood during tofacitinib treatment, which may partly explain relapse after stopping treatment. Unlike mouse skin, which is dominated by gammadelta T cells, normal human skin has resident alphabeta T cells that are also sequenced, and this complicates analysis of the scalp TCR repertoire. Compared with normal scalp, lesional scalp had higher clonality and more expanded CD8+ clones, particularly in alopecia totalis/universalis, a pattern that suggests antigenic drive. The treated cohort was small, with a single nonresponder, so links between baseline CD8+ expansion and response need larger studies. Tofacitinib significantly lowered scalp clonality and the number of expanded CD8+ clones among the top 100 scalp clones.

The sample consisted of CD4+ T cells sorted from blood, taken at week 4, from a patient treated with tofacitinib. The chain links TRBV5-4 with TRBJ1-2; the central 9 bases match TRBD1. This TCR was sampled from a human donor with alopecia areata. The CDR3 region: CASSLIPTGGYGYTF. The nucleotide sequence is TGTGCCAGCAGCTTGATCCCGACAGGGGGATATGGCTACACCTTC.